Below, 10 T cell receptor beta chains from the same sample are listed, as sequenced in a study of T cell changes during pregnancy in multiple sclerosis. Clones were sequenced by immunoSEQ multiplex PCR, and TCRdb holds only the in-frame ones, with some missing. Of approximately 20,000 clones in the sample, about 89% were seen once. This sample comprised CD8+ T cells from peripheral blood mononuclear cells, obtained in the second trimester of pregnancy. All receptors come from a female donor in good health, enrolled as a control in a pregnancy study.

The chain joins TRBV6-5 to TRBJ2-2; D is undetermined. This CDR3 is 14 amino acids long. V lost 0 bases, J lost 1 base, and 3 bases lay in between. Germline V gives CDR1 MNHEY, CDR2 SVGAGI. Written as DNA, the CDR3 is TGTGCCAGCAGTTACTCTATGAACACCGGGGAGCTGTTTTTT. Its protein product is CASSYSMNTGELFF.

This chain links TRBV25-1 with TRBJ2-6, with a possible D match to TRBD1 (5 bases). Germline CDR1 MGHDK, CDR2 SYGVNS. The CDR3 has 18 residues. Trimming stripped 1 base from V and 5 bases from J, with 18 bases between. The CDR3 is CASSEFKDGQSRANVLTF. In DNA, the CDR3 is TGTGCCAGCAGTGAATTTAAAGATGGACAAAGTCGGGCCAACGTCCTGACTTTC.

The CDR3 DNA follows: TGTGCCAGCAGCACGAACGAGTTAGATACGCAGTATTTT. Residues: CASSTNELDTQYF. J is TRBJ2-3 and V is TRBV11-3; D remains unclear. Deletions cut 5 bases from V and 5 bases from J, with 11 bases between. The CDR3 has 13 amino acids. Germline CDR1 reads SGHNT; CDR2 reads YENEEA.

J is TRBJ1-5 and V is TRBV5-8; D uncertain. The germline CDR1 and CDR2 sequences are SGHTS and YDEGEE. Trimming removed 3 bases at V and 0 bases at J, with 7 bases between. This CDR3 contains 14 residues. CDR3 amino acids: CASSYRDSNQPQHF. The CDR3 DNA sequence: TGTGCCAGCAGCTACAGAGATAGCAATCAGCCCCAGCATTTT.

The J gene is TRBJ1-4, the V gene TRBV25-1; TRBD1 is a possible D gene (5 bases). Trimming left V 2 bases short and J 5 bases short, with 9 bases between. The CDR3 has 14 amino acids. Germline loops: CDR1 MGHDK, CDR2 SYGVNS. CDR3 protein: CASSEDSPNEKLFF. The CDR3 nucleotides read TGTGCCAGCAGTGAAGACAGCCCAAATGAAAAACTGTTTTTT.

The genes are TRBV27 and TRBJ2-3; TRBD2 agrees at 10 bases. The V gene's germline CDR1 is MNHEY and CDR2 SMNVEV (reference sequence). The CDR3 loop spans 15 amino acids. The V gene end was trimmed by 7 bases and the J gene end by 3 bases; junction bases not matched to a gene: 7. The CDR3 coding sequence is TGTGCCAGCACGCAGCGGGAGGGAAGAACAGATACGCAGTATTTT. Protein sequence: CASTQREGRTDTQYF.

V gene TRBV5-8 combines with J gene TRBJ2-1, with TRBD2 matching over 9 bases. The CDR3 length is 16 residues. Trimming removed 7 bases from V and 7 bases from J; junction bases left unmatched: 15. Germline V gives CDR1 SGHTS, CDR2 YDEGEE. Written as DNA, the CDR3 is TGTGCCAGCTGCTGGCGGCCCGGACTAGCGTCAAATGAGCAGTTCTTC. Translated, it gives CASCWRPGLASNEQFF.

CDR3 sequence: CASSAGSSYEQYF. CDR3 bases: TGTGCCAGCTCGGCGGGGAGCTCCTACGAGCAGTACTTC. The chain carries TRBV27 and TRBJ2-7, with D tentatively TRBD2 (6 bases). The CDR3 contains 13 residues. The V end was cut by 8 bases, the J end by 0 bases, with 11 bases between. Germline V lookup: CDR1 MNHEY, CDR2 SMNVEV (reference sequence).

The V and J genes are TRBV4-1 and TRBJ2-3; 11 bases are a match to TRBD2. V trimming: 0 bases; J trimming: 5 bases; junction bases outside the gene matches: 7. Per the germline V gene, CDR1 is MGHRA and CDR2 is YSYEKL. The CDR3 spans 17 residues. CDR3 DNA sequence: TGCGCCAGCAGCCAAGAGGCTAGCGGGAGGAATGAAGATACGCAGTATTTT. This gives the protein CASSQEASGRNEDTQYF.

This clone was observed once. V gene TRBV10-3 combines with J gene TRBJ2-2; 11 positions agree with TRBD2. Germline V gives CDR1 ENHRY, CDR2 SYGVKD. J lost 7 bases, V lost 2 bases, and 6 bases had no gene match. The CDR3 is 16 residues long. CDR3 sequence: CAISEELAGVIGELFF. The CDR3, as DNA: TGTGCCATCAGTGAGGAACTAGCGGGGGTGATCGGGGAGCTGTTTTTT.